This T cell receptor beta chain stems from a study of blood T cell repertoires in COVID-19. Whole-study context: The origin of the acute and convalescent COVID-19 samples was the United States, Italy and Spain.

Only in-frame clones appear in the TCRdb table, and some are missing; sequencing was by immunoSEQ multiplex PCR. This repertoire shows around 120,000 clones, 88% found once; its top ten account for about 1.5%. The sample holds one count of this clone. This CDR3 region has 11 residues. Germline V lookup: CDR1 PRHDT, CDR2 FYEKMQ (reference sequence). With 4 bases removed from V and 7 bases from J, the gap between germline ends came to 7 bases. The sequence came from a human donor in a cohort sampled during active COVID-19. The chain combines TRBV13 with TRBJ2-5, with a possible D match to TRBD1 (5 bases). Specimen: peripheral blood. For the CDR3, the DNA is TGTGCCAGCAGCTCCCAGGGGACCCAGTACTTC. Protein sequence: CASSSQGTQYF.